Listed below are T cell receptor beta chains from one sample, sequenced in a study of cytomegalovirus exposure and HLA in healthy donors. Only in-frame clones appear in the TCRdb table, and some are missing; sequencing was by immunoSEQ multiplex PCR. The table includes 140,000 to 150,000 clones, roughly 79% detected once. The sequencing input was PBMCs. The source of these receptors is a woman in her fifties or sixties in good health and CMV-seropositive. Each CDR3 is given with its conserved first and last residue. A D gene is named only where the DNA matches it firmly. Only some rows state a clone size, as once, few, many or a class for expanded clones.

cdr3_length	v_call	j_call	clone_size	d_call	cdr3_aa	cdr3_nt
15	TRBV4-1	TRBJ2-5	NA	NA	CASSQLPTAQETQYF	TGCGCCAGCAGCCAACTACCGACAGCTCAAGAGACCCAGTACTTC
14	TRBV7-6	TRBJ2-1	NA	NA	CASTPYREYNEQFF	TGTGCCAGCACCCCCTACCGGGAGTACAATGAGCAGTTCTTC
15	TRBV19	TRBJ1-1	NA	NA	CASSIWASRGTEAFF	TGTGCCAGTAGTATCTGGGCTTCGCGGGGCACTGAAGCTTTCTTT
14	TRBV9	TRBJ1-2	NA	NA	CASSLRGRADGYTF	TGTGCCAGCAGCCTTAGGGGGAGGGCGGATGGCTACACCTTC
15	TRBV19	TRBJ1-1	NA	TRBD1	CASSRRDSLNTEAFF	TGTGCCAGCAGTCGGAGGGACAGCTTGAACACTGAAGCTTTCTTT
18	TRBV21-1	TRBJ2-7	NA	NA	CASSKALSAGGPGHEQYF	TGTGCCAGCAGCAAAGCGCTTTCTGCGGGAGGGCCAGGCCACGAGCAGTACTTC
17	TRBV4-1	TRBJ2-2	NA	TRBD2	CASSLLAGALDTGELFF	TGCGCCAGCAGCTTATTAGCGGGAGCACTGGACACCGGGGAGCTGTTTTTT
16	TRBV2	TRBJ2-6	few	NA	CASSQTGTSGANVLTF	TGTGCCAGCAGTCAGACAGGTACATCTGGGGCCAACGTCCTGACTTTC
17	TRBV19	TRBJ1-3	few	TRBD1	CASSIGHRGPAGNTIYF	TGTGCCAGTAGTATAGGACACAGGGGGCCGGCTGGAAACACCATATATTTT
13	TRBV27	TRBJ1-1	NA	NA	CASSATFHTEAFF	TGTGCCAGCAGTGCCACATTTCACACTGAAGCTTTCTTT
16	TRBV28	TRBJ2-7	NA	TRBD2	CASSSGTSPSAYEQYF	TGTGCCAGCAGTTCGGGGACTAGCCCTTCAGCCTACGAGCAGTACTTC
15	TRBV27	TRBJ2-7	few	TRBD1	CASSFRGQGAYEQYF	TGTGCCAGCAGTTTTAGAGGACAGGGGGCCTACGAGCAGTACTTC
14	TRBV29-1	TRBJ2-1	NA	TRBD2	CSEISGNGLNEQFF	TGCAGCGAGATAAGCGGGAATGGGCTCAATGAGCAGTTCTTC
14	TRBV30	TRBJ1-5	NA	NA	CAWSQGGAFQPQHF	TGTGCCTGGAGCCAAGGGGGGGCTTTTCAGCCCCAGCATTTT
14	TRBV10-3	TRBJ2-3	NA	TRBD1	CAITGTGKTDTQYF	TGTGCCATTACCGGGACAGGGAAAACAGATACGCAGTATTTT
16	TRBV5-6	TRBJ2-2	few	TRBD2	CASSLRREYNTGELFF	TGTGCCAGCAGCTTGAGGCGGGAGTATAACACCGGGGAGCTGTTTTTT
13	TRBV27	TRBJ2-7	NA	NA	CASTSGPLYEQYF	TGTGCCAGCACCTCAGGTCCCCTCTACGAGCAGTACTTC
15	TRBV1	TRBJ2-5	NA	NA	CTSSRTSGRGETQYF	TGCACCAGCAGCCGGACTAGCGGGAGAGGTGAGACCCAGTACTTC
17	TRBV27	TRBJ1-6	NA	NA	CASRLRTARGDSSPLHF	TGTGCCAGCAGGTTACGGACGGCTCGGGGGGACTCCTCACCCCTCCACTTT
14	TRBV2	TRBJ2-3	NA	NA	CASKSGPLSRTQYF	TGTGCCAGCAAAAGCGGGCCCCTGAGCCGGACGCAGTATTTT
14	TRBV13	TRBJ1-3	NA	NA	CASSPGGVGNTIYF	TGTGCCAGCAGCCCTGGGGGCGTCGGAAACACCATATATTTT
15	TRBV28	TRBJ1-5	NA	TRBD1	CASTQGGLGDQPQHF	TGTGCCAGCACCCAGGGGGGACTTGGTGATCAGCCCCAGCATTTT
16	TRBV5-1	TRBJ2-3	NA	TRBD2	CASRGWEGTSTDTQYF	TGCGCCAGCAGGGGCTGGGAGGGGACTAGCACAGATACGCAGTATTTT
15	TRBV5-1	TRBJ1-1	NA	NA	CASSGIRGRAAEAFF	TGCGCCAGCAGTGGTATTCGAGGCAGGGCGGCTGAAGCTTTCTTT
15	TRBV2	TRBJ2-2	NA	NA	CASSGAGALTGELFF	TGTGCCAGCAGTGGGGCAGGGGCCCTCACCGGGGAGCTGTTTTTT
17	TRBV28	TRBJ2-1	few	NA	CASTPDVLGSPYNEQFF	TGTGCCAGCACTCCCGATGTGTTGGGTAGCCCCTACAATGAGCAGTTCTTC
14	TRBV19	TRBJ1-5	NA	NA	CASTLWRANQPQHF	TGTGCCAGTACCCTATGGCGAGCGAACCAGCCCCAGCATTTT
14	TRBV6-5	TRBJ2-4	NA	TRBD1	CASSPTGRRGIQYF	TGTGCCAGCAGTCCGACAGGGCGCCGGGGCATTCAGTACTTC
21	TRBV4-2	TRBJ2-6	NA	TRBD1	CASSQEGQGAGWFSGANVLTF	TGTGCCAGCAGCCAAGAAGGACAGGGGGCTGGCTGGTTCTCTGGGGCCAACGTCCTGACTTTC
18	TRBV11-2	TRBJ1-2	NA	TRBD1	CASSSTPAGQGARYGYTF	TGTGCCAGCAGTTCCACCCCCGCCGGACAGGGGGCGCGATATGGCTACACCTTC
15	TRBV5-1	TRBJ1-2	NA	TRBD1	CASSLGQGVGYGYTF	TGCGCCAGCAGCTTGGGACAGGGTGTAGGGTATGGCTACACCTTC
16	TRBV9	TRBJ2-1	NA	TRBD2	CASSVVSAGGYNEQFF	TGTGCCAGCAGCGTAGTCTCGGCGGGAGGGTACAATGAGCAGTTCTTC
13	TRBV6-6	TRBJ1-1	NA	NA	CASRLQMNTEAFF	TGTGCCAGCAGATTACAGATGAACACTGAAGCTTTCTTT
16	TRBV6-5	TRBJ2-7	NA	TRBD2	CASSYSPNAGEYEQYF	TGTGCCAGCAGTTACTCTCCCAATGCGGGAGAATACGAGCAGTACTTC
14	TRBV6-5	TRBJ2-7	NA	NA	CAPWRPAVAYEQYF	TGTGCCCCCTGGCGGCCCGCCGTGGCCTACGAGCAGTACTTC
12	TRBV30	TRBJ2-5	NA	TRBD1	CAWSVQGETQYF	TGTGCCTGGAGTGTACAGGGGGAGACCCAGTACTTC
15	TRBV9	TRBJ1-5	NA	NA	CASSVGGDQYQPQHF	TGTGCCAGCAGCGTAGGCGGGGACCAATATCAGCCCCAGCATTTT
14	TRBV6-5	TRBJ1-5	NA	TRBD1	CASSRGQGVSPQHF	TGTGCCAGCAGCCGCGGACAGGGTGTATCGCCCCAGCATTTT
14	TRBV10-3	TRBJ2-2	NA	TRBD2	CAISPSGNTGELFF	TGTGCCATCAGTCCTAGCGGTAACACCGGGGAGCTGTTTTTT
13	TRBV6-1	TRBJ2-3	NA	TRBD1	CAGRDRAKGRQYF	TGTGCCGGCCGGGACAGGGCGAAGGGGCGGCAGTATTTT
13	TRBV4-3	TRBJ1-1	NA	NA	CASSQDQGFEAFF	TGCGCCAGCAGCCAAGATCAGGGGTTTGAAGCTTTCTTT
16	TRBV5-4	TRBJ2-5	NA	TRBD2	CASSPGLADFQETQYF	TGTGCCAGCAGCCCCGGACTAGCAGATTTTCAAGAGACCCAGTACTTC
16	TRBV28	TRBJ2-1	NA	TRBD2	CASRRWREERYNEQFF	TGTGCCAGCAGAAGGTGGCGGGAGGAACGCTACAATGAGCAGTTCTTC
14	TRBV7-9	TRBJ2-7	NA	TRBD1	CASSLGQGFHEQYF	TGTGCCAGCAGCTTAGGACAGGGGTTCCACGAGCAGTACTTC
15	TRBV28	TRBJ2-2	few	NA	CASSLDRGLPGELFF	TGTGCCAGCAGTTTAGATAGGGGCCTTCCCGGGGAGCTGTTTTTT